This TCR beta chain was found in a study of metastatic and nonmetastatic thyroid tumors (TCRdb year 2020). About the full investigation: The researchers compared repertoires between peripheral blood samples and tumor or nodule tissue samples from patients with malignant or benign thyroid disease.

Libraries were prepared through PCR. Reads for this sample came from an Illumina HiSeq 4000. High-throughput sequencing was used to profile the TCR beta-chain CDR3 region of every patient. From the authors' description of their analysis: CDR3 differences across clinicopathological groups were used to build a classifier for discriminating distant-metastatic papillary thyroid cancer patients. The Shannon index was used to measure repertoire diversity, and the Morisita-Horn index was used to measure how similar tumor and blood repertoires were. Using fastp at Q25 and MiXCR, TCRdb reprocessed the public reads and kept productive beta chains. These V and J calls are TCRdb output, not the study's own analysis. The table for this sample lists about 25,000 clones; roughly a fifth of them were counted only once. Jointly, the top ten make up about 5% of the sample. This clone appeared many times. What antigen it recognizes has not been identified. No clone much larger than this one lies a single base away; base qualities are absent. This sample includes further DNA sequences coding for the same CDR3.

None of the patients had been given any treatment before thyroid surgery. Using T-cell receptor beta sequencing, the study looked back at clinical samples from patients collected from the early 2010s to the late 2010s. What the study reported, not specific to this receptor: TCR beta diversity was reported as significantly higher in malignant tumors than in benign nodules, in both blood and tumor samples.

The germline V and J ends show losses of 3 bases and 2 bases respectively, and no gene match explains 2 bases of the junction. The germline V gene supplies CDR1 SGHRS and CDR2 YFSETQ. The CDR3 starts with the cysteine, ends with the phenylalanine, and has 15 residues. The only DNA kept is the CDR3, 45 bases in frame from the first base. Specimen: blood. This receptor was taken from a male donor with papillary thyroid cancer or a benign thyroid nodule (not recorded which). Some clones in this sample may be carry-over from other donors' samples. Rearrangement joined TRBV5-1 to TRBJ1-4, with 9 bases in between that match TRBD1. The nucleotide sequence reads as follows: TGCGCCAGCAGCTCCGGACAGGGGACTAATGAAAAACTGTTTTTT. Its translation is CASSSGQGTNEKLFF.